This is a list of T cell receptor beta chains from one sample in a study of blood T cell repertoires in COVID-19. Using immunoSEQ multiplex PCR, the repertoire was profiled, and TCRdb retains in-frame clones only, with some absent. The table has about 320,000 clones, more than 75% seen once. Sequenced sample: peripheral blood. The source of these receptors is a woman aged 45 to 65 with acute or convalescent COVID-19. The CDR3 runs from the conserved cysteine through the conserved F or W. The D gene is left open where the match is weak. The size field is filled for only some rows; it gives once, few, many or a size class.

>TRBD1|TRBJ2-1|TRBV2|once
TGTGCCAGCAGTGCTGACAGGGGGAGCAACAATGAGCAGTTCTTC
CASSADRGSNNEQFF
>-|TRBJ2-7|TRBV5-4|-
TGTGCCAGCAGCGGCAACAGGGCCCCCGAGCAGTACTTC
CASSGNRAPEQYF
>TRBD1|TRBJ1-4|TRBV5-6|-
TGTGCCAGCAGCTTCATGACCGGGACAGGGATTGGAAAACTGTTTTTT
CASSFMTGTGIGKLFF
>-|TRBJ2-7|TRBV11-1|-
TGTGCCAGCAGCTTATCCGGGACTTGGTCCTACGAGCAGTACTTC
CASSLSGTWSYEQYF
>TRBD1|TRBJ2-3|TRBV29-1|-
TGCAGCGTTGGGACAGGGGCGGACACAGATACGCAGTATTTT
CSVGTGADTDTQYF
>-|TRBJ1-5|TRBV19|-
TGTGCCAGTAGTCTTCGGACAGAAGATCAGCCCCAGCATTTT
CASSLRTEDQPQHF
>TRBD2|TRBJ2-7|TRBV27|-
TGTGCCAGCAGTTCTCCTAGCGGGACCCGTTACGAGCAGTACTTC
CASSSPSGTRYEQYF
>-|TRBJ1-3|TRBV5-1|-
TGCGCCAGCAGCTTACAGGGCCCAAGCTCTGGAAACACCATATATTTT
CASSLQGPSSGNTIYF
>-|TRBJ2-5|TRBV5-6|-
TGTGCCAGCAGCCCAACAAACCAAGAGACCCAGTACTTC
CASSPTNQETQYF
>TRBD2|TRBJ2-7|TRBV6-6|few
TGTGCCAGCAGTTATAGCGTTCTAGCGGGGGTCTACGAGCAGTACTTC
CASSYSVLAGVYEQYF
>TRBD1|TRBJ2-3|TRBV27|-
TGTGCCAGCAGTCCACGGACAGGGAACACAGATACGCAGTATTTT
CASSPRTGNTDTQYF
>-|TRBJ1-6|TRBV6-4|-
TGTGCCAGCAGTTCGGTAGGACTGCCCGGTCTTCGCCTCCACTTT
CASSSVGLPGLRLHF
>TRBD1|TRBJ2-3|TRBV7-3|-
TGTGCCAGCAGCTTAATCGGCGGGCAGGGGGCCGGAGATACGCAGTATTTT
CASSLIGGQGAGDTQYF
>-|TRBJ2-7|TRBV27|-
TGTGCCAGCAGGCCTAGGAGCCCGACTCCCGAGCAGTACTTC
CASRPRSPTPEQYF
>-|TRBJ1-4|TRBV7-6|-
TGTGCCAGCAGCTTGTCGGGTAGCGGTGAAAAACTGTTTTTT
CASSLSGSGEKLFF
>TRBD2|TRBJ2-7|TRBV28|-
TGTGCCAGCAGACCCCTGGGACTAGCGGACTCCTACGAGCAGTACTTC
CASRPLGLADSYEQYF
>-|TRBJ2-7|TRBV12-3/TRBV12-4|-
TGTGCCAGCAGTTTTGCGGGCCGAGAGCAGTACTTC
CASSFAGREQYF
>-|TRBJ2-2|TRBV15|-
TGTGCCACCAGCAGACCCGGACAGAGCTACACCGGGGAGCTGTTTTTT
CATSRPGQSYTGELFF
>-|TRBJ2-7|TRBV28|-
TGTGCCAGCAGTTTAGAGGGTACCTACGAGCAGTACTTC
CASSLEGTYEQYF